What follows is one T cell receptor (beta chain) and its context. The antigen remains undetermined. With survey level as its setting, the immunoSEQ assay was v3.0. The protocol was immunoSEQ multiplex PCR, while the TCRdb copy is restricted to in-frame clones and leaves out a portion. Of 30,000 to 40,000 clones in the sample, 70% to 80% were seen once. No donor had fewer than one pre-ART PBMC sample or fewer than two post-ART PBMC samples. The sample comes from a study of long-term antiretroviral therapy in people with HIV. Points from the study as a whole: At every time point, clones expanded before ART dominated the repertoire.

The V gene lost 2 bases and the J gene lost 3 bases, with 8 bases spanning the gap. In germline, CDR1 is SGDLS, CDR2 YYNGEE. The CDR3 sequence is 13 residues long. This receptor was taken from a man between 18 and 35 years old with HIV. The material was unsorted PBMCs, obtained 1.9 years after starting antiretroviral therapy. The rearrangement links TRBV9 to TRBJ1-1, with a possible D match to TRBD1 (5 bases). Written as DNA, the CDR3 is TGTGCCAGCAGCGTCCTGACAGACACTGAAGCTTTCTTT. Amino acid sequence: CASSVLTDTEAFF.